The next 4 T cell receptor beta chains were all read from a single sample in a study of cytomegalovirus exposure and HLA in healthy donors. Primers for the PCR totalled 60 Vbeta and 13 Jbeta. Here immunoSEQ multiplex PCR was the method, and the copy in TCRdb shows in-frame clones only, minus some. The sample includes around 58,000 clones. The sample was PBMCs. These receptor sequences come from a man over 45 in good health and CMV-seropositive.

The chain is built from TRBV6-1 and TRBJ2-7; 7 nucleotides match TRBD1. The CDR3 runs 13 residues. Germline V gives CDR1 MNHNS, CDR2 SASEGT. Unmatched junction bases numbered 3, after V lost 5 bases and J lost 2 bases. CDR3 in DNA: TGTGCCAGCAGTAATCAGGGGGCCTACGAGCAGTACTTC. Translation gives CASSNQGAYEQYF.

The genes are TRBV19 and TRBJ1-1; D gene unclear. V lost 7 bases and J 9 bases, leaving 12 bases between the germline ends. The CDR3 covers 11 residues. In germline, CDR1 is LNHDA, CDR2 SQIVND (reference sequence). The CDR3: CASIVSRKAFF. In nucleotides, the CDR3 is TGTGCCAGTATCGTCAGCAGGAAAGCTTTCTTT.

V gene TRBV28 combines with J gene TRBJ1-2; D unclear. Germline V gene data show CDR1 as MDHEN and CDR2 as SYDVKM. V lost 1 base, J lost 1 base, and 7 bases lay in between. The CDR3 runs 14 residues. The CDR3 loop is CASSLLPGNYGYTF. The CDR3 region has the DNA TGTGCCAGCAGTTTATTACCGGGTAACTATGGCTACACCTTC.

The chain joins TRBV7-2 to TRBJ2-6, with D possibly being TRBD1 (6 bases). Between the trimmed V and J ends, which lost 2 bases and 0 bases, there was a span of 11 bases. Germline CDR1 reads SGHTA; CDR2 reads FQGNSA. This CDR3 contains 17 residues. The CDR3 DNA follows: TGTGCCAGCAGCTTACAGGTCAGGGGCTCTGGGGCCAACGTCCTGACTTTC. It codes for CASSLQVRGSGANVLTF.